Listed here are 14 T cell receptor beta chains from one sample, sequenced in a study of cytomegalovirus exposure and HLA in healthy donors (TCRdb year 2017). Libraries were prepared through the immunoSEQ multiplex PCR assay. TCRdb took this table from immuneACCESS and kept in-frame rearrangements with V and J called. Such tables lack part of the clones; where checked against another copy, unresolved V genes explain under half of the gap, and the rest is unexplained. This sample has 130,000 to 150,000 clones in its table, and roughly 89% of those were observed once. 4.5% of the sample lies in the top ten. The sample consisted of PBMCs. These receptors were obtained from a man younger than 35 in good health and CMV-seropositive.

This chain links TRBV2 with TRBJ1-2; D call uncertain. Between the trimmed V and J ends, which lost 9 bases and 2 bases, there was a span of 16 bases. The CDR3 runs to 14 residues. CDR1 and CDR2 (germline): SNHLY, FYNNEI. As DNA, the CDR3 is TGTGCCAGATCGACTGGGAGGCGGAACTATGGCTACACCTTC. It translates to CARSTGRRNYGYTF.

The chain has TRBV6-6 and TRBJ1-2; 7 bases are a match to TRBD1. Germline loops: CDR1 MNHNY, CDR2 SVGAGI (reference sequence). The CDR3 extends over 15 amino acids. V gave up 4 bases and J gave up 6 bases; unmatched junction bases: 11. The DNA of the CDR3 is TGTGCCAGCAGTTCAAACAGGGGAGTAAGGGATGGCTACACCTTC. Residues: CASSSNRGVRDGYTF.

CDR3 sequence: CASSSGLAGLLDNTGELFF. In nucleotides, the CDR3 is TGTGCCAGCAGTTCAGGACTAGCGGGGCTGCTCGATAACACCGGGGAGCTGTTTTTT. The rearrangement uses TRBV5-4 and TRBJ2-2, with 12 bases fitting TRBD2. CDR3 length: 19 amino acids. J was trimmed by 2 bases and V by 5 bases; bases with no gene match: 13. CDR1 and CDR2 (germline): SGHNT, YYREEE (reference sequence).

As for this clone: Relative to the germline gene, one junction end is altered; a read error may explain this. V usage is TRBV11-2 and J usage is TRBJ2-7; 7 bases agree with TRBD1. The CDR3 runs to 10 residues. Germline V gene data show CDR1 as SGHAT and CDR2 as FQNNGV. The CDR3 region is CASSFSVTGF. The CDR3 DNA reads as TGTGCCAGCAGCTTTTCGGTGACAGGGTTC.

The chain employs TRBV2 and TRBJ1-4; 9 bases agree with TRBD1. Germline CDR1 reads SNHLY; CDR2 reads FYNNEI. V was pared by 6 bases and J by 8 bases, with 4 bases of the junction left unmatched. The length of the CDR3 is 13 residues. The CDR3 nucleotides read TGTGCCAGCAGCGGGGACAGGGACGAAAAACTGTTTTTT. It encodes CASSGDRDEKLFF.

The gene calls are TRBV7-9 and TRBJ2-1, with D tentatively TRBD2 (6 bases). CDR1 SEHNR and CDR2 FQNEAQ come from the germline V gene (reference sequence). This CDR3 spans 11 amino acids. V gave up 5 bases and J gave up 10 bases, with 9 bases separating them. CDR3 region: CASSPREEQFF. Written as DNA, the CDR3 is TGTGCCAGCAGCCCCCGGGAGGAGCAGTTCTTC.

This sequence joins TRBV9 and TRBJ2-1, with D unresolved. Germline CDR1 SGDLS, CDR2 YYNGEE. V was cut by 4 bases and J by 5 bases, with 13 bases left in between. The CDR3 is 14 amino acids. As DNA, the CDR3 is TGTGCCAGCAGCCCAGTGGGCCTTGACAATGAGCAGTTCTTC. Amino acid sequence: CASSPVGLDNEQFF.

J is TRBJ2-1 and V is TRBV27; 9 nucleotides align to TRBD2. The CDR3 covers 15 residues. CDR1 is MNHEY and CDR2 is SMNVEV in the germline V gene (reference sequence). V was pared by 2 bases and J by 4 bases, with 3 bases of the junction left unmatched. The CDR3 coding sequence is TGTGCCAGCAGTTTAGGACTAGCGCCTTACAATGAGCAGTTCTTC. It translates to CASSLGLAPYNEQFF.

The chain recombines TRBV9 with TRBJ2-3; D unclear. The CDR3 runs to 14 residues. V was shortened by 0 bases and J by 1 base, with 6 bases between the two germline ends. The V gene's germline CDR1 is SGDLS and CDR2 YYNGEE. In DNA form, the CDR3 reads TGTGCCAGCAGCGTAGACCGGGGCACAGATACGCAGTATTTT. The encoded protein is CASSVDRGTDTQYF.

The gene calls are TRBV9 and TRBJ2-3, with a possible D match to TRBD2 (6 bases). Germline-derived CDR1 and CDR2 are SGDLS and YYNGEE. The V gene lost 4 bases and the J gene lost 1 base, with 10 bases spanning the gap. This CDR3 contains 14 residues. CDR3 in amino acids: CASSPGGGTDTQYF. CDR3 sequence (DNA): TGTGCCAGCAGCCCGGGCGGGGGCACAGATACGCAGTATTTT.

The V gene is TRBV25-1, the J gene TRBJ2-5; 9 bases fit TRBD2. The CDR3 spans 16 residues. Germline V CDR1 and CDR2: MGHDK, SYGVNS. Losses at the gene ends were 6 bases for V and 3 bases for J; bases not matched to a gene: 11. CDR3 DNA: TGTGCCAGCAGCGAACTCCGACTAGCGGAGAAAGAGACCCAGTACTTC. Translating it yields CASSELRLAEKETQYF.

This chain links TRBV4-2 with TRBJ2-1; 9 nucleotides agree with TRBD2. The length of the CDR3 is 18 residues. The V segment lost 0 bases and the J segment 7 bases; nucleotides outside the gene matches: 13. Germline values: CDR1 LGHNA, CDR2 YNFKEQ. DNA of the CDR3: TGTGCCAGCAGCCAAGAAGGAGAAGGTCTAGCGGGATTTAATGAGCAGTTCTTC. The encoded protein is CASSQEGEGLAGFNEQFF.

V gene TRBV5-1 combines with J gene TRBJ2-1, with TRBD1 identical over 7 bases. CDR1 is SGHRS and CDR2 is YFSETQ in the germline V gene. V was clipped by 2 bases and J by 7 bases; unmatched bases: 9. The CDR3 runs 15 residues. CDR3 region: CASSLGGANRNEQFF. The CDR3 nucleotides read TGCGCCAGCAGCTTAGGGGGCGCAAATAGGAATGAGCAGTTCTTC.

The rearrangement joins TRBV7-9 to TRBJ2-7; possibly TRBD2 for D (6 bases). V was cut by 1 base and J by 2 bases, with 18 bases left in between. The germline CDR1 and CDR2 sequences are SEHNR and FQNEAQ (reference sequence). The CDR3 runs 17 residues. CDR3 nucleotides: TGTGCCAGCAGCTTAGGAGGTATAGCGGTAAAACCCTACGAGCAGTACTTC. Translated: CASSLGGIAVKPYEQYF.